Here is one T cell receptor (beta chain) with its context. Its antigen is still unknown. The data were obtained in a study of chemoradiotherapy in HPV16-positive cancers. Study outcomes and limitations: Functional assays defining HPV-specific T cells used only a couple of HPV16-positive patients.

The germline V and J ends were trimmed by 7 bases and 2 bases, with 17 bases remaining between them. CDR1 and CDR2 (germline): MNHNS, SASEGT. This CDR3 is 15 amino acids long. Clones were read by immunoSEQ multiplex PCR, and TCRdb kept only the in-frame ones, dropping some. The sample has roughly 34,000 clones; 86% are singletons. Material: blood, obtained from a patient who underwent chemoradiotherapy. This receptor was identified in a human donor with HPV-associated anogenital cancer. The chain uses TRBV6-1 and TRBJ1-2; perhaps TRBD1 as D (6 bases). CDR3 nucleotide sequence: TGTGCCAGCAACGGACAGCCCACCTCCAACTATGGCTACACCTTC. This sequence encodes CASNGQPTSNYGYTF.